The rows below give T cell receptor beta chains drawn from one sample of a study of blood T cell repertoires in COVID-19. The data were produced by immunoSEQ multiplex PCR, yet TCRdb's version contains in-frame clones alone and is incomplete. The sample shows just over 15,000 clones, around 86% of them seen only once. The sequenced sample was peripheral blood. Every receptor here comes from a man older than 75 with active or convalescent COVID-19. The CDR3 runs from the conserved cysteine through the conserved F or W.

v_call: TRBV30; j_call: TRBJ1-6; cdr3_aa: CACQETNYNSPLHF
v_call: TRBV27; j_call: TRBJ2-1; cdr3_aa: CASSLIPPLDREYNEQFF
v_call: TRBV5-1; j_call: TRBJ1-4; cdr3_aa: CASSWAGIATNEKLFF
v_call: TRBV5-1; j_call: TRBJ2-4; cdr3_aa: CASSLAGGEDIQYF
v_call: TRBV7-2; j_call: TRBJ2-7; cdr3_aa: CASNPGGGRGSYEQYF
v_call: TRBV3-1/TRBV3-2; j_call: TRBJ2-1; cdr3_aa: CASSQDFRPTSGAGNEQFF
v_call: TRBV29-1; j_call: TRBJ2-3; cdr3_aa: CSVEIAGVDTQYF
v_call: TRBV15; j_call: TRBJ1-5; cdr3_aa: CATSRVGGFSNQPQHF
v_call: TRBV7-2; j_call: TRBJ1-1; cdr3_aa: CASSLGGESTEAFF
v_call: TRBV11-3; j_call: TRBJ2-2; cdr3_aa: CASSLVGFGELFF
v_call: TRBV5-4; j_call: TRBJ1-2; cdr3_aa: CASSLASGVLSYGYTF
v_call: TRBV4-1; j_call: TRBJ2-5; cdr3_aa: CASSQDRGATQETQYF
v_call: TRBV7-2; j_call: TRBJ1-2; cdr3_aa: CASSWDRNYGYTF
v_call: TRBV7-2; j_call: TRBJ1-5; cdr3_aa: CASSFWDSGNQPQHF